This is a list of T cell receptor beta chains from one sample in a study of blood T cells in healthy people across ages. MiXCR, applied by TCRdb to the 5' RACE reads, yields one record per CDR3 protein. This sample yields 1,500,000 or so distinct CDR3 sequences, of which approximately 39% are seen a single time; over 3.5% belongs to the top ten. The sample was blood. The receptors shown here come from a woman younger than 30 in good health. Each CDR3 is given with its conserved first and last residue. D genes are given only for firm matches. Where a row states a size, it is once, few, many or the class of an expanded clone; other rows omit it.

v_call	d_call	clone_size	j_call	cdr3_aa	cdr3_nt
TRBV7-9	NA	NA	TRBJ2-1	CASTTPWNEQFF	TGTGCCAGCACCACCCCGTGGAACGAGCAGTTCTTC
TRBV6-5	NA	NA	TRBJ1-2	CASSYVAGAGYTF	TGTGCCAGCAGTTACGTGGCAGGAGCTGGCTACACCTTC
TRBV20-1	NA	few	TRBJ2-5	CSAGRVAETQYF	TGCAGTGCTGGACGGGTTGCAGAGACCCAGTACTTC
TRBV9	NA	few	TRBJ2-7	CASSVAWTDYEQYF	TGTGCCAGCAGCGTAGCTTGGACAGACTACGAGCAGTACTTC
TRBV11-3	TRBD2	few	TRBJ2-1	CASSPKAGGRSYNEQFF	TGTGCCAGCAGCCCCAAGGCCGGGGGGAGGTCCTACAATGAGCAGTTCTTC
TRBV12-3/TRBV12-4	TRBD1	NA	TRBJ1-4	CASLQGAPNEKLFF	TGTGCCAGCTTACAGGGGGCCCCTAATGAAAAACTGTTTTTT
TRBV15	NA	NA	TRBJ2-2	CATSRRQAGELFF	TGTGCCACCAGCAGACGACAGGCCGGGGAGCTGTTTTTT
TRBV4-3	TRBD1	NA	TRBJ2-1	CASSPRGTGPGYEQFF	TGCGCCAGCAGCCCCCGAGGGACAGGCCCCGGGTATGAGCAGTTCTTC
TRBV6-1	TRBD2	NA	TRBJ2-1	CASRDGLAGRMSYNEQFF	TGTGCCAGCAGGGACGGACTAGCGGGGCGTATGTCCTACAATGAGCAGTTCTTC
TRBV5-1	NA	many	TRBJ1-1	CASSLGEGFPNTEAFF	TGCGCCAGCAGCTTGGGAGAGGGGTTCCCGAACACTGAAGCTTTCTTT
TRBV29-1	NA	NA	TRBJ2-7	CSVARGAYNEQYF	TGCAGCGTTGCACGGGGTGCCTACAATGAGCAGTACTTC
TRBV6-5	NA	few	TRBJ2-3	CASSYSVSSTDTQYF	TGTGCCAGCAGTTACTCCGTATCTAGCACAGATACGCAGTATTTT
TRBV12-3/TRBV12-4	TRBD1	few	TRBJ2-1	CASSAGQGAINEQFF	TGTGCCAGCAGTGCTGGACAGGGGGCGATCAATGAGCAGTTCTTC
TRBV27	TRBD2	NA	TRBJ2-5	CASSPIAGGSQETQYF	TGTGCCAGCAGTCCCATAGCGGGAGGGAGCCAAGAGACCCAGTACTTC
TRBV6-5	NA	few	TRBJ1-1	CASSYSAAMNTEAFF	TGTGCCAGCAGTTACTCTGCAGCCATGAACACTGAAGCTTTCTTT
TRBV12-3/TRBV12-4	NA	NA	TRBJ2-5	CASRGTHHSYNEQYF	TGTGCCAGCCGCGGGACGCATCACTCCTACAATGAGCAGTACTTC
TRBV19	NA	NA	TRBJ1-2	CASSIERVADYGYTF	TGTGCCAGTAGTATAGAGCGGGTCGCGGACTATGGCTACACCTTC
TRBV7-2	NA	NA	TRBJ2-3	CASSLLPPDGGDTQYF	TGTGCCAGCAGCCTACTCCCCCCGGACGGGGGAGATACGCAGTATTTT
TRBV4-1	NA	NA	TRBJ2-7	CASSQGTFYEQYF	TGCGCCAGCAGCCAAGGGACATTTTACGAGCAGTACTTC
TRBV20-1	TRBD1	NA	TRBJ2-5	CSAPQGARSYNEQYF	TGCAGTGCTCCTCAGGGGGCTCGTTCCTACAATGAGCAGTACTTC
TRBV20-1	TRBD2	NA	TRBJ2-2	CSAQLAGGKDTGELFF	TGCAGTGCTCAACTAGCGGGGGGCAAAGACACCGGGGAGCTGTTTTTT
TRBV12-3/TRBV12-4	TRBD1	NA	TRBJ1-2	CASSALTGVDGYTF	TGTGCCAGCAGTGCCCTAACAGGGGTTGATGGCTACACCTTC
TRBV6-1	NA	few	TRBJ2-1	CASRGWPYEQFF	TGTGCCAGCAGAGGGTGGCCTTATGAGCAGTTCTTC
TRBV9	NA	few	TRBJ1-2	CASSVAGDGGYTF	TGTGCCAGCAGCGTAGCCGGGGACGGTGGCTACACCTTC
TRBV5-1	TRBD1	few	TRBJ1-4	CASSWGQGGEKLFF	TGCGCCAGCAGCTGGGGACAGGGTGGGGAAAAACTGTTTTTT
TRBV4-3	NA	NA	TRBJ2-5	CASSQDSPPDEQYF	TGCGCCAGCAGCCAAGATTCCCCTCCAGATGAGCAGTACTTC
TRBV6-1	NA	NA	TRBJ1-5	CASSEGGGRSNQPQHF	TGTGCCAGCAGTGAAGGGGGGGGAAGGTCGAATCAGCCCCAGCATTTT
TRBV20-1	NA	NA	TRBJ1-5	CSARDGTGRNPPQHF	TGCAGTGCTAGAGATGGAACGGGGCGCAATCCGCCCCAGCATTTT
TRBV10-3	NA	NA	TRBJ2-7	CAISEGTYEQYF	TGTGCCATCAGTGAGGGTACCTACGAGCAGTACTTC
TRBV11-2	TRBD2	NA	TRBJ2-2	CASSSTSGKPGELFF	TGTGCCAGCAGCTCTACTAGCGGGAAACCCGGGGAGCTGTTTTTT
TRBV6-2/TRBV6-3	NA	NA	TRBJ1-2	CASSHSADINYGYTF	TGTGCCAGCAGCCACAGCGCGGATATTAACTATGGCTACACCTTC
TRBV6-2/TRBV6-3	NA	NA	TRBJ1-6	CASSRKASFPSPLHF	TGTGCCAGCAGTCGTAAGGCCTCATTCCCTTCTCCCCTCCACTTT
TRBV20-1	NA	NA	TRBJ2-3	CSAPGTPNTQYF	TGCAGTGCTCCCGGGACTCCAAATACGCAGTATTTT
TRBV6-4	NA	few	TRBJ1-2	CASSAGSGYGYTF	TGTGCCAGCAGTGCGGGGTCAGGCTATGGCTACACCTTC
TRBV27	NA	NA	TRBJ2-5	CASSPAGAGNEQYF	TGTGCCAGCTCGCCCGCGGGGGCGGGGAATGAGCAGTACTTC
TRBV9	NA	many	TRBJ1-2	CASSVAGGGGYGYTF	TGTGCCAGCAGCGTAGCCGGGGGGGGAGGATATGGCTACACCTTC
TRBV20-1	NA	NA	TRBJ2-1	CSARSKSSYNEQFF	TGCAGTGCGAGGAGTAAGAGCTCCTACAATGAGCAGTTCTTC
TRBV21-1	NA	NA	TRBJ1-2	CASSKVGPGQGFGYTF	TGTGCCAGCAGCAAAGTTGGCCCGGGACAGGGGTTTGGCTACACCTTC
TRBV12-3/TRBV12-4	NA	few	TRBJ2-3	CASSFEGVIDTQYF	TGTGCCAGCAGTTTCGAGGGAGTGATAGATACGCAGTATTTT
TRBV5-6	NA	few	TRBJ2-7	CASSFVGAAPYEQYF	TGTGCCAGCAGCTTTGTAGGGGCCGCGCCGTACGAGCAGTACTTC
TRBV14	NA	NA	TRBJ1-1	CASSQDLAGTEAFF	TGTGCCAGTAGCCAAGATCTGGCAGGGACTGAAGCTTTCTTT
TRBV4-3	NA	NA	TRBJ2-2	CASSQVDFNTGELFF	TGCGCCAGCAGCCAAGTGGACTTCAACACCGGGGAGCTGTTTTTT
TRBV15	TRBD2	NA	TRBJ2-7	CATQRTSGFYEQYF	TGTGCCACGCAACGGACTAGCGGATTCTACGAGCAGTACTTC
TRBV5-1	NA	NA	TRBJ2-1	CASSFPGGDNEQFF	TGCGCCAGCAGCTTCCCTGGCGGGGACAATGAGCAGTTCTTC
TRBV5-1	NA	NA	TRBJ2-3	CAARPGPSTDTQYF	TGCGCAGCTCGGCCAGGCCCTAGCACAGATACGCAGTATTTT
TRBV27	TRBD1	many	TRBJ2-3	CARGRTGWDTQYF	TGTGCCAGGGGCAGGACAGGGTGGGATACGCAGTATTTT